This T cell receptor (beta chain) derives from a study of T cells in women clearing cervical HPV infection. Study-level background: Controls were women whose single incident HPV16 infection cleared within 12 months without precancer or cancer. HLA type stays a possible confounder, typing being limited.

Comments on this clone: The CDR3 goes on 3 residues after the read ends, and that part is filled in from the germline J gene.

Assay: immunoSEQ multiplex PCR; the TCRdb copy retains only in-frame clones and omits some. This table lists approximately 40,000 clones. CDR3 size: 14 residues. With 5 bases removed from V and 4 bases from J, the gap between germline ends came to 11 bases. The germline V gene encodes CDR1 SEHNR and CDR2 FQNEAQ (reference sequence). Sequenced sample: blood buffy coat. This receptor was obtained from a woman aged 18 to 75 with a cervical HPV16 infection that either progressed to CIN3+ or cleared (not recorded which). The chain combines TRBV7-9 with TRBJ1-4; a possible D gene is TRBD1 (5 bases). CDR3: CASSRQNYNEKLFF. The CDR3 DNA, read in part, is TGTGCCAGCAGCCGACAGAACTATAATGAAAAA.